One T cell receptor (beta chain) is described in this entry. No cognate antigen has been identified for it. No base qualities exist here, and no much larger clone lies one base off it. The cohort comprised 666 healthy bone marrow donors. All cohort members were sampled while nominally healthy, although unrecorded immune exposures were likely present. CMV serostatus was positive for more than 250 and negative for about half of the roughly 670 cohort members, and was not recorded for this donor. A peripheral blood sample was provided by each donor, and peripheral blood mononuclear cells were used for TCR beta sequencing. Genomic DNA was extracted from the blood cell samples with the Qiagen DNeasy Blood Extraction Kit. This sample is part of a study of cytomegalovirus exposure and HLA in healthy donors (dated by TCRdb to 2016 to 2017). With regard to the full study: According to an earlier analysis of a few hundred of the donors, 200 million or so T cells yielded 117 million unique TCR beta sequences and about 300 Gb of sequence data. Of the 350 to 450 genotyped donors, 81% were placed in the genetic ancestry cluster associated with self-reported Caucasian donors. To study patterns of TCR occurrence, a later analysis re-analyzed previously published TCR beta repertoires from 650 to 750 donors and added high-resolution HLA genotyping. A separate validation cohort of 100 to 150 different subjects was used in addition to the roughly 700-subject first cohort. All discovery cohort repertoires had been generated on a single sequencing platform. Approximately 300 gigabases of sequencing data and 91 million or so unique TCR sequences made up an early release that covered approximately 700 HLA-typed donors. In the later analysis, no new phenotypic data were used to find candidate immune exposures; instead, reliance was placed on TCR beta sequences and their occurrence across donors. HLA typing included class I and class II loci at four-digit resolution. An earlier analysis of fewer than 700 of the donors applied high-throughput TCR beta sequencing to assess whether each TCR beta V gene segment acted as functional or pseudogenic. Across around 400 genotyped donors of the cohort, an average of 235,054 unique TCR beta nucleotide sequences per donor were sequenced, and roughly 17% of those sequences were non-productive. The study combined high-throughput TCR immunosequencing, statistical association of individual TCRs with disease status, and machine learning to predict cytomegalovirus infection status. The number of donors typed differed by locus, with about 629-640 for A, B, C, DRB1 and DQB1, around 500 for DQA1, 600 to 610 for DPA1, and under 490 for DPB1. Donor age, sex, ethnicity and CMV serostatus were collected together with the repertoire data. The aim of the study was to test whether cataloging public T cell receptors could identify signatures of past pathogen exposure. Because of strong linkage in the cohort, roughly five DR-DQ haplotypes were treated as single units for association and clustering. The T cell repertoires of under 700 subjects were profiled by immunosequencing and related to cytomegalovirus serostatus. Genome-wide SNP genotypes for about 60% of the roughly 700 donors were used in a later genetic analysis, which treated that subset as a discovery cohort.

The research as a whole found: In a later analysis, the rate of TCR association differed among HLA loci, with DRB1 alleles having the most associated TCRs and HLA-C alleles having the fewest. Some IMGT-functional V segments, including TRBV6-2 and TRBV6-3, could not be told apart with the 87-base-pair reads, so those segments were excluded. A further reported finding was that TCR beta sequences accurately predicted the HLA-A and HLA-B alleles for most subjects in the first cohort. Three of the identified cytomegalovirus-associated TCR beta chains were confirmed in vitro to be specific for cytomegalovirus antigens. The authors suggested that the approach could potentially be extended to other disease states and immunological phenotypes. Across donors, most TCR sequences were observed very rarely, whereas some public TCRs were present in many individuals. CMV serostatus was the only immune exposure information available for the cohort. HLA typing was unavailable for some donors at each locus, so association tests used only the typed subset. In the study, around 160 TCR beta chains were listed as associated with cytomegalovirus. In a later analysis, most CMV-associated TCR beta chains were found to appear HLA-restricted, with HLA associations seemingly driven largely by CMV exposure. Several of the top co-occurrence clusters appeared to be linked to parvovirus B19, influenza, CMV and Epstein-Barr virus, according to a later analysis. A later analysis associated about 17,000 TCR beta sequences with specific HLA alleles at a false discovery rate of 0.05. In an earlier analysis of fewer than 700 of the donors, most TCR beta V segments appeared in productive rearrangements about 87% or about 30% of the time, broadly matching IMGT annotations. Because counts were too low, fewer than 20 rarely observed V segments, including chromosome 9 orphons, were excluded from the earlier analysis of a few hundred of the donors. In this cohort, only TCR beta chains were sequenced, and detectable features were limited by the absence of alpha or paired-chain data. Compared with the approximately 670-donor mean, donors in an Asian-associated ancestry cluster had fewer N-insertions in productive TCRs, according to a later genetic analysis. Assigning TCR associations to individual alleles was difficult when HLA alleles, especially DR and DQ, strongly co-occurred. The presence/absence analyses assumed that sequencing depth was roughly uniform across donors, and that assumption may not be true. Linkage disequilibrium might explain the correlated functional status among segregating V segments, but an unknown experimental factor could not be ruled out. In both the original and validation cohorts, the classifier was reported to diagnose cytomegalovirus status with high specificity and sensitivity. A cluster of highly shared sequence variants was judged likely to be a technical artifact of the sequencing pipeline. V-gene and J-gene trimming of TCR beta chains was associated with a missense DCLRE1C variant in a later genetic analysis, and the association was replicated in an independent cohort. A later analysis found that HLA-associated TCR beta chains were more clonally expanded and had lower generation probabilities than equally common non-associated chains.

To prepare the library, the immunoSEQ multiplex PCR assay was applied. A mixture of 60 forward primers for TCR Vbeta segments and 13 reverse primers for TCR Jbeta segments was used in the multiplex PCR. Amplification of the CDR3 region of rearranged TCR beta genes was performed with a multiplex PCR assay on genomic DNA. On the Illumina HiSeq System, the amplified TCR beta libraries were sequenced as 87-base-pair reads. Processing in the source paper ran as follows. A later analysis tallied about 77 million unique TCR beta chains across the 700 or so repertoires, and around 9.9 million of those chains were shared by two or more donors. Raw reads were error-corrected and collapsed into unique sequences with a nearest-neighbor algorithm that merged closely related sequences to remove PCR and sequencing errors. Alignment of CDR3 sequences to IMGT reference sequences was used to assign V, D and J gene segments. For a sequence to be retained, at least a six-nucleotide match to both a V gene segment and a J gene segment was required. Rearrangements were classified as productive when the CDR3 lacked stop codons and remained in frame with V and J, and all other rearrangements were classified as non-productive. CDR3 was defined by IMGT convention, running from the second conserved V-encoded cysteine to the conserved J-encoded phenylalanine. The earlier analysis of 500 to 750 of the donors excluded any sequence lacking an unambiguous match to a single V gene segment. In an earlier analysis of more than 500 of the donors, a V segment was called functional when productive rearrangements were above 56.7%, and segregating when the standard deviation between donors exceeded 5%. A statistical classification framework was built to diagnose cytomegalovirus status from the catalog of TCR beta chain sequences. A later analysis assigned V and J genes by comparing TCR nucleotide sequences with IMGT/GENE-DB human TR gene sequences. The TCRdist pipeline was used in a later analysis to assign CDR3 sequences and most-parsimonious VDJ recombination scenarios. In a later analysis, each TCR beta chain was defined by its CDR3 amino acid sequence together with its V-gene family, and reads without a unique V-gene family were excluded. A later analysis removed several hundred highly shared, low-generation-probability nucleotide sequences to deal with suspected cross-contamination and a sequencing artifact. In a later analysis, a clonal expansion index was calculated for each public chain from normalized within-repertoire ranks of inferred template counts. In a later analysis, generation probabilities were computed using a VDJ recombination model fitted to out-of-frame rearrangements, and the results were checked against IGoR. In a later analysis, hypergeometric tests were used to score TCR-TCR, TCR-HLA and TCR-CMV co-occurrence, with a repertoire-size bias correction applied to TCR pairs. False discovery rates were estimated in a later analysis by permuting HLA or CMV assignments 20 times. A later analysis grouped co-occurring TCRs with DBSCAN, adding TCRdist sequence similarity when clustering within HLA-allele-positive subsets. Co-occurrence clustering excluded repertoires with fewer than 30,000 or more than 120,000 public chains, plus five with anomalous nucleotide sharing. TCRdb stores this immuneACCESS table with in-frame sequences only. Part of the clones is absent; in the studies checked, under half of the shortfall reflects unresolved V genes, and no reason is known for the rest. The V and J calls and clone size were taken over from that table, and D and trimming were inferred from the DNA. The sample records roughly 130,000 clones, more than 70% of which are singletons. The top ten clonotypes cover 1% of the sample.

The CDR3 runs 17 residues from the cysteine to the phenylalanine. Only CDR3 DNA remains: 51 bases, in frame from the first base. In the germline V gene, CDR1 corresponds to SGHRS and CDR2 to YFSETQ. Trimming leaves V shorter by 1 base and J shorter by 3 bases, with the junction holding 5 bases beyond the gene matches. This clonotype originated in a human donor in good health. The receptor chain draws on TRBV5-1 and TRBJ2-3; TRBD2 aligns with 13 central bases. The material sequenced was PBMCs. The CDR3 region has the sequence CASSLSTSGGRTDTQYF. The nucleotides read TGCGCCAGCAGCTTGTCGACTAGCGGGGGGCGTACAGATACGCAGTATTTT.